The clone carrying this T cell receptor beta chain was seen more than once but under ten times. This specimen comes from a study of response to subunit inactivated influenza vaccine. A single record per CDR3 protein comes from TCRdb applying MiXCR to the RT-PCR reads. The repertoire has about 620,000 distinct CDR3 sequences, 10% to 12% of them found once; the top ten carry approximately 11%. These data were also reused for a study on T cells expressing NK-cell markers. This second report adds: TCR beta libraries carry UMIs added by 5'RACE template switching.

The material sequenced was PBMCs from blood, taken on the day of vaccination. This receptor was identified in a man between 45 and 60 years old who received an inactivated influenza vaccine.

CDR3 DNA: TGTGCCAGCAGCTTAGCCCACACTAGCGGGAGTTTTAATGAGCAGTTCTTC. Translation: CASSLAHTSGSFNEQFF. The rearrangement links TRBV11-2 to TRBJ2-1, with TRBD2 matching 11 bases. V lost 1 base to trimming and J lost 7 bases; unmatched junction nucleotides: 9. Looked up from germline, CDR1 is SGHAT and CDR2 is FQNNGV. The CDR3 runs 17 residues.